These 20 T cell receptor beta chains were all obtained from the same sample, sequenced in a study of cytomegalovirus exposure and HLA in healthy donors. PCR amplification relied on 60 Vbeta primers (plus 13 Jbeta primers). The repertoire was sequenced with immunoSEQ multiplex PCR; TCRdb's copy has only in-frame clones and lacks some. The table has roughly 150,000 clones, 80% seen once; the top ten hold 14%. The sample consisted of PBMCs. Every receptor here comes from a woman between 35 and 50 years old in good health and CMV-seronegative.

V is TRBV29-1 and J is TRBJ2-7, with 8 bases fitting TRBD1. This CDR3 comprises 12 residues. Trimming cost V 6 bases and J 2 bases; bases outside gene matches: 3. CDR1 and CDR2 from the germline V gene are SQVTM and ANQGSEA. CDR3 bases: TGCAGCGTCACGGACAGGGCCTACGAGCAGTACTTC. Translation: CSVTDRAYEQYF.

This chain links TRBV7-2 with TRBJ2-5; perhaps TRBD2 as D (5 bases). Germline V gene sequence: CDR1 SGHTA, CDR2 FQGNSA. The ends were cut back, 1 base at V and 3 bases at J, with 9 bases in the middle. This CDR3 contains 14 residues. CDR3 nucleotide sequence: TGTGCCAGCAGCTTAGAGGTCGGGGAAGAGACCCAGTACTTC. Translating gives CASSLEVGEETQYF.

The chain carries TRBV19 and TRBJ1-6; perhaps TRBD1 as D (6 bases). Trimming stripped 0 bases from V and 7 bases from J, with 10 bases between. The CDR3 runs to 15 residues. The germline gives CDR1 LNHDA, CDR2 SQIVND (reference sequence). The chain's CDR3 is CASSIDGGSNSPLHF. The CDR3 DNA reads as TGTGCCAGTAGTATAGATGGGGGCTCCAATTCACCCCTCCACTTT.

This sequence joins TRBV4-2 and TRBJ1-1; 8 bases agree with TRBD1. This CDR3 region has 14 residues. With 8 bases clipped from V and 10 bases from J, the junction kept 15 bases outside the gene matches. The germline V gene encodes CDR1 LGHNA and CDR2 YNFKEQ. The CDR3 here is CASSPGGQGASAFF. The CDR3 nucleotides read TGTGCCAGCTCCCCAGGGGGGCAGGGGGCATCAGCTTTCTTT.

In this sample, this clone turned up once. The V gene is TRBV30, the J gene TRBJ2-5, with a tentative D call TRBD2 (5 bases). This CDR3 comprises 13 residues. CDR1 and CDR2 from the germline V gene are GTSNPN and SVGIG (reference sequence). V lost 3 bases and J 5 bases, leaving 13 bases between the germline ends. Written as DNA, the CDR3 is TGTGCCTGGAGGGCGGGCCCCCTGGAGACCCAGTACTTC. Translated: CAWRAGPLETQYF.

This chain connects TRBV10-3 to TRBJ1-1; D not certain. The CDR3 sequence is 13 residues long. V lost 10 bases to trimming and J lost 0 bases, with 12 bases between them. Germline CDR1 ENHRY, CDR2 SYGVKD. The CDR3 sequence: CASGGSMNTEAFF. CDR3 sequence (DNA): TGTGCCAGCGGAGGGAGCATGAACACTGAAGCTTTCTTT.

The rearrangement uses TRBV6-6 and TRBJ2-1; 9 bases map to TRBD2. Losses at the gene ends were 5 bases for V and 4 bases for J; bases not matched to a gene: 6. CDR3 length: 15 amino acids. The germline V gene has CDR1 MNHNY and CDR2 SVGAGI (reference sequence). The CDR3 sequence: CASSPSGELYNEQFF. DNA for the CDR3: TGTGCCAGCAGTCCTAGCGGGGAGCTTTACAATGAGCAGTTCTTC.

This clone was seen a few times. This chain joins TRBV7-3 and TRBJ2-7, with 14 bases lining up with TRBD2. J was trimmed by 7 bases and V by 4 bases; bases with no gene match: 6. The V gene's germline CDR1 is SGHTA and CDR2 FQGTGA. There are 15 residues in the CDR3. The CDR3 protein is CASSSGLAGEGEQYF. The CDR3 coding sequence is TGTGCCAGCAGCTCGGGACTAGCGGGAGAAGGGGAGCAGTACTTC.

This clone has a single count. This sequence joins TRBV18 and TRBJ2-3; D is undetermined. The CDR3 spans 12 residues. The germline V gene encodes CDR1 KGHSH and CDR2 LQKENI. V was pared by 4 bases and J by 2 bases, with 4 bases between. CDR3 nucleotides: TGTGCCAGCTCACGCGACACAGATACGCAGTATTTT. This gives the protein CASSRDTDTQYF.

Concerning this clone: At one end, the junction sequence differs from germline, possibly due to a read error. This sample also contains other DNA sequences that code for the same CDR3. The rearrangement links TRBV25-1 to TRBJ1-4; 9 bases are a match to TRBD1. The CDR3 length is 14 residues. Germline V lookup: CDR1 MGHDK, CDR2 SYGVNS. DNA for the CDR3: TGTGCCAGCAGTGGCCGGGACAGGGATGAAAAGCTGTTTTTT. As protein: CASSGRDRDEKLFF. Together with reference TRBV25-1 and TRBJ1-4, the CDR3 gives the full variable domain: EADIYQTPRYLVIGTGKKITLECSQTMGHDKMYWYQQDPGMELHLIHYSYGVNSTEKGDLSSESTVSRIRTEHFPLTLESARPSHTSQYLCASSGRDRDEKLFFGSGTQLSVL.

The V call is TRBV10-1, the J call TRBJ2-1, with D possibly being TRBD2 (6 bases). V was cut by 5 bases and J by 0 bases, with 23 bases left in between. Germline V lookup: CDR1 WNHNN, CDR2 SYGVQD (reference sequence). This CDR3 contains 19 residues. CDR3 coding DNA: TGCGCCAGCAGTTCTACCGTAACGGGGGAATGGAGCTCCTACAATGAGCAGTTCTTC. It translates to CASSSTVTGEWSSYNEQFF.

The chain couples TRBV7-2 to TRBJ2-7; D unresolved. From germline, CDR1 is SGHTA and CDR2 FQGNSA. CDR3 length equals 13 residues. Trimming removed 1 base at V and 2 bases at J, with 6 bases between. CDR3 region: CASSLGWPYEQYF. DNA for the CDR3: TGTGCCAGCAGCTTAGGTTGGCCCTACGAGCAGTACTTC.

This clone was counted only a few times. This chain uses TRBV6-1 with TRBJ1-1; D is ambiguous. CDR3 length: 13 amino acids. Germline CDR1 reads MNHNS; CDR2 reads SASEGT. V was shortened by 4 bases and J by 5 bases, with 11 bases between the two germline ends. CDR3 sequence: CASSAGVWTEAFF. As DNA, the CDR3 is TGTGCCAGCAGTGCCGGGGTATGGACTGAAGCTTTCTTT.

The chain uses TRBV5-6 and TRBJ2-4, with 9 nucleotides matching TRBD1. The CDR3 has 17 amino acids. The germline V gene encodes CDR1 SGHDT and CDR2 YYEEEE. The V and J ends lost 3 bases and 0 bases, in that order; junction bases with no gene match: 7. DNA of the CDR3: TGTGCCAGCAGCTGGGGAGGACAGGGGAGAGCCAAAAACATTCAGTACTTC. It translates to CASSWGGQGRAKNIQYF.

The chain recombines TRBV4-2 with TRBJ2-3, with 8 bases identical to TRBD1. Per germline, CDR1 LGHNA and CDR2 YNFKEQ. Losses at the gene ends were 1 base for V and 2 bases for J; bases not matched to a gene: 2. The length of the CDR3 is 15 residues. DNA for the CDR3: TGTGCCAGCAGCCAAGGGACAGGGCTCACAGATACGCAGTATTTT. Its protein is CASSQGTGLTDTQYF.

This clone was picked up one time. This chain connects TRBV5-4 to TRBJ2-6; 9 bases map to TRBD1. The CDR3 runs to 18 residues. Germline assignment: CDR1 SGHNT and CDR2 YYREEE (reference sequence). V trimming: 4 bases; J trimming: 0 bases; junction bases outside the gene matches: 8. As DNA, the CDR3 is TGTGCCAGCAGCCCCGGGACAGGGATATTCTCTGGGGCCAACGTCCTGACTTTC. Amino acids: CASSPGTGIFSGANVLTF. Based on the CDR3 plus reference TRBV5-4 and TRBJ2-6, the full variable domain is ETGVTQSPTHLIKTRGQQVTLRCSSQSGHNTVSWYQQALGQGPQFIFQYYREEENGRGNFPPRFSGLQFPNYSSELNVNALELDDSALYLCASSPGTGIFSGANVLTFGAGSRLTVL.

The gene calls are TRBV14 and TRBJ2-7, with D possibly TRBD2 on 6 matching bases. This CDR3 spans 14 amino acids. The germline gives CDR1 SGHDN, CDR2 FVKESK. Trimming removed 3 bases from V and 2 bases from J, with 11 bases in between. For the CDR3, the DNA is TGTGCCAGCAGCCAGGGGCGGGGAACCTACGAGCAGTACTTC. Its translation is CASSQGRGTYEQYF.

The genes are TRBV4-3 and TRBJ2-7; TRBD1 agrees at 8 bases. Germline V gene lookup returns CDR1 LGHNA and CDR2 YSLEER. The CDR3 runs 15 residues. The ends lost 0 bases at V and 6 bases at J; junction bases unmatched: 7. The CDR3 DNA follows: TGCGCCAGCAGCCAAGATGCCCAGGGGGCGCGCGAGCAGTACTTC. Translated: CASSQDAQGAREQYF.

The genes are TRBV5-6 and TRBJ2-7, with 7 positions matching TRBD2. V lost 1 base and J lost 4; bases outside the gene matches: 2. Germline V gives CDR1 SGHDT, CDR2 YYEEEE. There are 13 residues in the CDR3. CDR3 sequence reads: CASSLFGGYEQYF. The CDR3 DNA sequence: TGTGCCAGCAGCTTGTTCGGGGGGTACGAGCAGTACTTC.

V is TRBV19 and J is TRBJ2-1; no definite D call. This CDR3 has 15 residues. The V end lost 0 bases, the J end lost 4 bases, and 10 bases lay between the germline ends. Germline V CDR1 and CDR2: LNHDA, SQIVND (reference sequence). The CDR3, as DNA: TGTGCCAGTAGTATAGACAGACTCCCTTACAATGAGCAGTTCTTC. Translating gives CASSIDRLPYNEQFF.